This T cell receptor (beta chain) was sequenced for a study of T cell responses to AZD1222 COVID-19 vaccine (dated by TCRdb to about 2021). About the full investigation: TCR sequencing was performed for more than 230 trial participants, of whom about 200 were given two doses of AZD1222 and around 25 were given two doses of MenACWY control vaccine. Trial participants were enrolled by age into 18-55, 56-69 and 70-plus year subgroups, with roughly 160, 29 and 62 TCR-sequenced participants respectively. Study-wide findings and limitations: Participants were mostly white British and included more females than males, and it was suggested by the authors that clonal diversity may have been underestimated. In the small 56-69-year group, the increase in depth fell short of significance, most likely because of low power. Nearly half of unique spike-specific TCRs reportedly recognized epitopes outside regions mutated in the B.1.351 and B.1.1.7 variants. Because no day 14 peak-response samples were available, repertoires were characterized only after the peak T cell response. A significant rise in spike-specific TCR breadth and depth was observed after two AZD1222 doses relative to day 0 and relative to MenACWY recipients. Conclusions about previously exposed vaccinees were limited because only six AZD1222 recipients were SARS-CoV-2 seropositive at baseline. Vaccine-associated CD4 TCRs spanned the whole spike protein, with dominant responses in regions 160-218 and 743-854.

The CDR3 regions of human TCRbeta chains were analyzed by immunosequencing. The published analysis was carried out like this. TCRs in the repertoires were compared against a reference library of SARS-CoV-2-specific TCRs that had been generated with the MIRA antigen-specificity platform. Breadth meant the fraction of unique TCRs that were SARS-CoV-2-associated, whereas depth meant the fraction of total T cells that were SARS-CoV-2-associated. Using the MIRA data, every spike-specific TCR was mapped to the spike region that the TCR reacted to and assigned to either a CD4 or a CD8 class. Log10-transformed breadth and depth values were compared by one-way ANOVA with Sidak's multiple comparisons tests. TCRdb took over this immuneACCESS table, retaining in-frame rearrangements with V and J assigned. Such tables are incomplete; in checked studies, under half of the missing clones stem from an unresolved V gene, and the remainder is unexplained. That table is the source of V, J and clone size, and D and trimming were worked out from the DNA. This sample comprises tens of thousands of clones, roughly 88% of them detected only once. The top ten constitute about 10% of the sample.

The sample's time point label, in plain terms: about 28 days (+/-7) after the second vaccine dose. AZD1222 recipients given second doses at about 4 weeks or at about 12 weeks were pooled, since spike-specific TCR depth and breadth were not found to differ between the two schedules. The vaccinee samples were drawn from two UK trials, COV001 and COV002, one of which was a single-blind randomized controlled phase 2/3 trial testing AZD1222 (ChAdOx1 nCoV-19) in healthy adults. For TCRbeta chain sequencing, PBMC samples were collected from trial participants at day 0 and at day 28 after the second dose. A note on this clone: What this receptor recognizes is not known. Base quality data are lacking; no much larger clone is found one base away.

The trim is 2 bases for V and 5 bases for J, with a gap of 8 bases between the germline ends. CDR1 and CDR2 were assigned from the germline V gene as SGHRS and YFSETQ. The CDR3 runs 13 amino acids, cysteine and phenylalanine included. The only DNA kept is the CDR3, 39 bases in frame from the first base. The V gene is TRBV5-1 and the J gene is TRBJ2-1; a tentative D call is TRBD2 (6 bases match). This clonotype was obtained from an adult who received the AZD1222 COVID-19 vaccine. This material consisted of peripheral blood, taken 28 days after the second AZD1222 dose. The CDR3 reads CASSFGGDNEQFF. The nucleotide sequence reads TGCGCCAGCAGCTTTGGAGGGGACAATGAGCAGTTCTTC.